This T cell receptor beta chain originates from a study of memory CD4+ T cells and cytomegalovirus serostatus. This clone showed up just a few times. Germline CDR1 SGHTA, CDR2 FQGNSA. The CDR3 runs 14 residues. The ends were cut back, 0 bases at V and 0 bases at J, with 5 bases in the middle. Repertoires were generated with immunoSEQ multiplex PCR, while TCRdb's copy carries only in-frame clones and drops some. The sample has 30,000 to 40,000 clones, around 74% seen once. The sort gate was single viable CD3+CD4+CD8-CD45RO+ cells for memory CD4+ T cells. Serostatus was set by detecting CMV pp150, pp28, p38, p52 IgG.

This chain uses TRBV7-2 with TRBJ1-1; no clear D gene. The sequencing input was memory CD4+ T cells from blood. The receptor's source is an adult in good health and CMV-seronegative. Some clones in this sample may be carry-over from other donors' samples. CDR3 sequence: CASSLAQVNTEAFF. The CDR3, as DNA: TGTGCCAGCAGCTTAGCGCAAGTGAACACTGAAGCTTTCTTT.